One sample yielded the 18 T cell receptor beta chains listed below, sequenced in a study of T cell responses to AZD1222 COVID-19 vaccine. Method: immunoSEQ multiplex PCR; TCRdb's copy keeps in-frame clones and lacks some. The repertoire holds around 120,000 clones, with 88% as singletons. The input for sequencing was peripheral blood, taken on day 0 of MenACWY control vaccination. The receptors originated from an adult in good health.

The rearrangement links TRBV2 to TRBJ2-5, with unresolved D. Germline CDR1 and CDR2: SNHLY and FYNNEI. This CDR3 contains 15 residues. The germline V and J ends were trimmed by 5 bases and 7 bases, with 20 bases remaining between them. The chain's CDR3 is CASSRALGIEGTQYF. DNA for the CDR3: TGTGCCAGCAGTAGGGCCCTGGGCATCGAAGGGACCCAGTACTTC.

The rearrangement links TRBV7-3 to TRBJ2-7; TRBD2 matches 7 bases. The CDR3 totals 15 residues. CDR1 SGHTA and CDR2 FQGTGA come from the germline V gene. J was trimmed by 0 bases and V by 3 bases; bases with no gene match: 5. The CDR3 DNA is TGTGCCAGCAGCTTCAGAGCGGGGAGCTCCTACGAGCAGTACTTC. Encoded protein: CASSFRAGSSYEQYF.

This clone was counted between two and nine times. The gene calls are TRBV5-4 and TRBJ2-7; 7 nucleotides line up with TRBD1. V trimming: 4 bases; J trimming: 2 bases; junction bases outside the gene matches: 6. The germline V gene encodes CDR1 SGHNT and CDR2 YYREEE (reference sequence). The CDR3 runs to 14 residues. The CDR3 sequence: CASSRGQDAYEQYF. The CDR3 DNA is TGTGCCAGCAGCCGTGGACAGGACGCCTACGAGCAGTACTTC.

The chain joins TRBV7-3 to TRBJ2-1; TRBD2 might be the D (6 bases). The germline CDR1 and CDR2 sequences are SGHTA and FQGTGA. CDR3 length: 16 amino acids. V lost 0 bases to trimming and J lost 4 bases, with 13 bases between them. The chain's CDR3 is CASSLTPGGIYNEQFF. CDR3 coding DNA: TGTGCCAGCAGCTTAACCCCGGGCGGGATATACAATGAGCAGTTCTTC.

The V and J genes are TRBV18 and TRBJ1-6; no reliable D call. V lost 6 bases and J lost 7, with 13 bases in between. From germline, CDR1 is KGHSH and CDR2 LQKENI. CDR3 length: 14 residues. CDR3 in amino acids: CASSDGLENSPLHF. The CDR3 DNA reads as TGTGCCAGCTCGGACGGTCTGGAGAATTCACCCCTCCACTTT.

This chain joins TRBV2 and TRBJ1-6, with TRBD1 matching 8 bases. CDR3 length equals 13 residues. The germline V gene has CDR1 SNHLY and CDR2 FYNNEI. Trimming removed 8 bases from V and 8 bases from J; junction bases left unmatched: 5. The DNA for the CDR3 is TGTGCCAGCCCCGAGACAGGGGATTCACCCCTCCACTTT. It specifies CASPETGDSPLHF. The whole variable domain, filled in from reference TRBV2 and TRBJ1-6, reads EPEVTQTPSHQVTQMGQEVILRCVPISNHLYFYWYRQILGQKVEFLVSFYNNEISEKSEIFDDQFSVERPDGSNFTLKIRSTKLEDSAMYFCASPETGDSPLHFGNGTRLTVT.

In DNA form, the CDR3 reads TGTGCCAGCAGCCAAGGGGTGCTGGGTCAGCCCCAGCATTTT. Translation: CASSQGVLGQPQHF. This chain connects TRBV3-1 (or the pseudogene TRBV3-2) to TRBJ1-5, with D hard to call. CDR1 is LGHDT, CDR2 YNNKEL, per germline (reference sequence). V was pared by 1 base and J by 6 bases, with 10 bases between. The CDR3 is 14 amino acids.

The chain links TRBV11-2 to TRBJ2-7; TRBD2 might be the D (6 bases). The germline gives CDR1 SGHAT, CDR2 FQNNGV. The CDR3 has 15 residues. V was clipped by 5 bases and J by 2 bases, with 16 bases between them. The CDR3 coding sequence is TGTGCCAGCAGCGGAAGGGGTAGCGGTACCTACGAGCAGTACTTC. As protein: CASSGRGSGTYEQYF.

Comment on this clone: The DNA is omitted, as the CDR3 cannot be located on it reliably, and the CDR3 follows TCRdb's listing. The chain links TRBV21-1 to TRBJ2-7. TRBV21-1 is reported as a pseudogene. The CDR3 has 16 amino acids, counting both end residues. The CDR3 sequence is CASSYPCSRTSDEQYF.

The chain has TRBV5-1 and TRBJ1-2, with 10 bases fitting TRBD1. The J segment lost 4 bases and the V segment lost 2 bases, leaving 11 bases of the junction unmatched. This CDR3 spans 17 amino acids. The germline CDR1 and CDR2 sequences are SGHRS and YFSETQ. The CDR3 reads CASSFGQGDVISYGYTF. CDR3 coding DNA: TGCGCCAGCAGCTTTGGACAGGGGGATGTAATAAGCTATGGCTACACCTTC. Supplemented by reference TRBV5-1 and TRBJ1-2, the full variable domain reads KAGVTQTPRYLIKTRGQQVTLSCSPISGHRSVSWYQQTPGQGLQFLFEYFSETQRNKGNFPGRFSGRQFSNSRSEMNVSTLELGDSALYLCASSFGQGDVISYGYTFGSGTRLTVV.

V gene TRBV9 combines with J gene TRBJ2-1; D might be TRBD1 or TRBD2, each matching 5 bases. CDR1 is SGDLS and CDR2 is YYNGEE in the germline V gene. Trimming took off 0 bases at V and 9 bases at J, with 13 bases between the two ends. The CDR3 has 14 amino acids. This CDR3 reads CASSVGTEGTEQFF. Written as DNA, the CDR3 is TGTGCCAGCAGCGTAGGTACAGAGGGGACTGAGCAGTTCTTC. Based on the CDR3 plus reference TRBV9 and TRBJ2-1, the full variable domain is DSGVTQTPKHLITATGQRVTLRCSPRSGDLSVYWYQQSLDQGLQFLIQYYNGEERAKGNILERFSAQQFPDLHSELNLSSLELGDSALYFCASSVGTEGTEQFFGPGTRLTVL.

The chain combines TRBV27 with TRBJ2-2, with TRBD2 identical over 15 bases. The CDR3 length is 17 residues. Germline V gene data show CDR1 as MNHEY and CDR2 as SMNVEV (reference sequence). Trimming at V came to 0 bases and at J to 7 bases, leaving 3 bases not matched to a gene. DNA of the CDR3: TGTGCCAGCAGTTTATCGGGACTAGCGGGAGGAATCGGGGAGCTGTTTTTT. Protein sequence: CASSLSGLAGGIGELFF.

The chain links TRBV4-1 to TRBJ1-4; 9 bases align to TRBD1. Germline V gene data show CDR1 as MGHRA and CDR2 as YSYEKL. The CDR3 contains 18 residues. V lost 3 bases and J lost 6; bases outside the gene matches: 14. CDR3 in DNA: TGCGCCAGCAGCCAGGGGACAGGGCTCAAGAGGGAGGATGAAAAACTGTTTTTT. As protein: CASSQGTGLKREDEKLFF.

The chain is built from TRBV3-1 (or the pseudogene TRBV3-2) and TRBJ1-2; D call uncertain. Trimming pared 0 bases from V and 0 bases from J, leaving 23 bases between. This CDR3 is built from 20 residues. CDR1 LGHDT and CDR2 YNNKEL come from the germline V gene (reference sequence). CDR3 nucleotide sequence: TGTGCCAGCAGCCAAGAACCCGCGGTAGGGATCCGCACCCCTAACTATGGCTACACCTTC. Translating it yields CASSQEPAVGIRTPNYGYTF.

The CDR3, as DNA: TGTGCCATCAGTTCCCCCCGGGGCGGCTATGGCTACACCTTC. Encoded protein: CAISSPRGGYGYTF. This chain joins TRBV10-3 and TRBJ1-2, with D possibly TRBD1 on 5 matching bases. Germline CDR1 is ENHRY and CDR2 is SYGVKD. The CDR3 loop spans 14 amino acids. V lost 5 bases and J lost 4, with 14 bases in between.

The chain combines TRBV18 with TRBJ2-7; unclear D gene. The CDR3 consists of 13 residues. Germline CDR1 KGHSH, CDR2 LQKENI. Trimming cost V 3 bases and J 0 bases, with 6 bases left between them. The CDR3 nucleotides are TGTGCCAGCTCACCTACCGGCTCCTACGAGCAGTACTTC. Protein sequence: CASSPTGSYEQYF.

The gene calls are TRBV18 and TRBJ2-7; 7 bases are a match to TRBD1. This CDR3 has 13 amino acids. V trimming: 5 bases; J trimming: 3 bases; junction bases outside the gene matches: 4. Germline CDR1 is KGHSH and CDR2 is LQKENI. Written as DNA, the CDR3 is TGTGCCAGCTCATCGGGACAGTTCTACGAGCAGTACTTC. Translated, it gives CASSSGQFYEQYF.

This chain joins TRBV7-9 and TRBJ2-5, with 9 bases fitting TRBD1. Germline values: CDR1 SEHNR, CDR2 FQNEAQ (reference sequence). V trimming: 4 bases; J trimming: 7 bases; junction bases outside the gene matches: 7. The CDR3 runs 14 residues. The CDR3 bases are TGTGCCAGCAGCTCCGGACAGGGGCTTGGGACCCAGTACTTC. This codes for CASSSGQGLGTQYF.